A selection of T cell receptor beta chains follows, all from one sample in a study of T cells in Graves' hyperthyroidism and ophthalmopathy. TCRdb reprocessed the multiplex PCR reads via MiXCR and lists one record per CDR3 protein. Of 350,000 to 450,000 distinct CDR3 sequences in the sample, about 18% were seen once. Input material: blood. The receptors here all came from a woman in her twenties or thirties with Graves' hyperthyroidism that later progressed to Graves' ophthalmopathy. The CDR3 runs from the conserved cysteine through the conserved F or W. D genes are given only for firm matches. The listing skips clone size in some rows; elsewhere it reads once, few, many or a size class.

v_call: TRBV24-1; j_call: TRBJ2-5; d_call: .; clone_size: few; cdr3_nt: TGTGCCACCAGTGATTTTCCATTTGGGCAGGGGAGCGAAGAGACCCAGTACTTC; cdr3_aa: CATSDFPFGQGSEETQYF
v_call: TRBV7-2; j_call: TRBJ2-1; d_call: .; clone_size: few; cdr3_nt: TGTGCCAGCAGCTCCCCCGGGGGAACCTACAATGAGCAGTTCTTC; cdr3_aa: CASSSPGGTYNEQFF
v_call: TRBV2; j_call: TRBJ1-1; d_call: TRBD1; clone_size: .; cdr3_nt: TGTGCCAGCAGGGGACAGTTTATGAACGCTGAAGCTTTCTTT; cdr3_aa: CASRGQFMNAEAFF
v_call: TRBV19; j_call: TRBJ2-5; d_call: .; clone_size: many; cdr3_nt: TGTGCCAGTAGTATAGTCCGGGGCCACCAAGAGACCCAGTACTTC; cdr3_aa: CASSIVRGHQETQYF
v_call: TRBV28; j_call: TRBJ1-4; d_call: .; clone_size: many; cdr3_nt: TGTGCCACCACGTGGGGTCGGGGGGCAACCAGGGAAAAACTGTTTTTT; cdr3_aa: CATTWGRGATREKLFF
v_call: TRBV30; j_call: TRBJ2-3; d_call: .; clone_size: .; cdr3_nt: TGTGCCTGGAGTGTAATCCCGATAAGACCCACAGATACGCAGTATTTT; cdr3_aa: CAWSVIPIRPTDTQYF
v_call: TRBV6-2/TRBV6-3; j_call: TRBJ1-5; d_call: .; clone_size: few; cdr3_nt: TGTGCCAGCAGTTACGCCCGTGCAAATCAGCCCCAGCATTTT; cdr3_aa: CASSYARANQPQHF
v_call: TRBV10-2; j_call: TRBJ1-3; d_call: .; clone_size: many; cdr3_nt: TGCGCCAGCAGTGGCGGGTCAAACACTGGAAACACCATATATTTT; cdr3_aa: CASSGGSNTGNTIYF
v_call: TRBV7-2; j_call: TRBJ2-1; d_call: TRBD2; clone_size: many; cdr3_nt: TGTGCCAGCAGCTATTCTAGCGGGGATACCTACAATGAGCAGTTCTTC; cdr3_aa: CASSYSSGDTYNEQFF
v_call: TRBV6-1; j_call: TRBJ1-4; d_call: TRBD1; clone_size: many; cdr3_nt: TGTGCCAGCAGTGAATACGGGACAGGATTCCGGAAACTGTTTTTT; cdr3_aa: CASSEYGTGFRKLFF
v_call: TRBV28; j_call: TRBJ2-5; d_call: .; clone_size: many; cdr3_nt: TGTGCCAGCAGGCCGGACAGAGAGACCCAGTACTTC; cdr3_aa: CASRPDRETQYF
v_call: TRBV20-1; j_call: TRBJ2-3; d_call: .; clone_size: many; cdr3_nt: TGCAGTGCTAGAGTACTTGGCTTTGAGTATTTT; cdr3_aa: CSARVLGFEYF
v_call: TRBV24-1; j_call: TRBJ2-3; d_call: .; clone_size: many; cdr3_nt: TGTGCCACCAGTGATTTAACCCTAGGCACAGATACGCAGTATTTT; cdr3_aa: CATSDLTLGTDTQYF
v_call: TRBV18; j_call: TRBJ2-3; d_call: .; clone_size: .; cdr3_nt: TGTGCCAGCTCACCACTGGGGGCCGCCGCAAGCACAGATACGCAGTATTTT; cdr3_aa: CASSPLGAAASTDTQYF
v_call: TRBV10-3; j_call: TRBJ1-3; d_call: TRBD1; clone_size: many; cdr3_nt: TGTGCCATCAGTGAAGGGACAGGGCAAAGAAACACCATATATTTT; cdr3_aa: CAISEGTGQRNTIYF
v_call: TRBV5-6; j_call: TRBJ2-3; d_call: .; clone_size: few; cdr3_nt: TGTGCCAGCAGCTTGTTTGGCAGTCCTTACACAGATACGCAGTATTTT; cdr3_aa: CASSLFGSPYTDTQYF
v_call: TRBV27; j_call: TRBJ1-5; d_call: .; clone_size: many; cdr3_nt: TGTGCCAGCAGTTTAGGGGGGGAGGATCAGCCCCAGCATTTT; cdr3_aa: CASSLGGEDQPQHF
v_call: TRBV28; j_call: TRBJ2-2; d_call: .; clone_size: many; cdr3_nt: TGTGCCAGCAGTGCAGAAAACACCGGGGAGCTGTTTTTT; cdr3_aa: CASSAENTGELFF
v_call: TRBV12-3/TRBV12-4; j_call: TRBJ1-5; d_call: TRBD1; clone_size: many; cdr3_nt: TGTGCCAGCACCCTGGGACAGCGGAATCAGCCCCAGCATTTT; cdr3_aa: CASTLGQRNQPQHF
v_call: TRBV20-1; j_call: TRBJ2-1; d_call: .; clone_size: many; cdr3_nt: TGCAGTGCTAGGCGTAATAGGGACTCCGTCGGTCTCGTGCGCAATGAGCAGTTCTTC; cdr3_aa: CSARRNRDSVGLVRNEQFF
v_call: TRBV15; j_call: TRBJ2-5; d_call: .; clone_size: medium-sized; cdr3_nt: TGTGCCACCAGCTCCCACGGAGGAGAGACCCAGTACTTC; cdr3_aa: CATSSHGGETQYF
v_call: TRBV11-2; j_call: TRBJ1-3; d_call: .; clone_size: many; cdr3_nt: TGTGCCAGCAGCCCAGGACAGCCACTCTCTGGAAACACCATATATTTT; cdr3_aa: CASSPGQPLSGNTIYF
v_call: TRBV6-1; j_call: TRBJ2-1; d_call: TRBD2; clone_size: many; cdr3_nt: TGTGCCAGCAGTGTGCTAGCGGGAGGCTACAATGAGCAGTTCTTC; cdr3_aa: CASSVLAGGYNEQFF